Sequencing of this TCR beta chain was carried out in a study of technical replicates of blood from a few donors. Libraries were prepared by immunoSEQ multiplex PCR; TCRdb keeps only in-frame clonotypes and omits some of them. The sample gives roughly 100,000 clones, roughly 95% of which show up once; 0.2% to 0.25% is in the top ten. Germline values: CDR1 MDHEN, CDR2 SYDVKM. The V and J ends lost 6 bases and 2 bases, in that order; junction bases with no gene match: 7. The CDR3 runs 14 residues. Sequencing was carried out using T cells isolated from PBMCs. The source of this sequence is a human donor in good health. This chain joins TRBV28 and TRBJ2-7, with TRBD1 matching 7 bases. The CDR3 nucleotides read TGTGCCAGCAGGGAAACAGGGGCGGCCTACGAGCAGTACTTC. Protein sequence: CASRETGAAYEQYF.